These T cell receptor beta chains were read from a single sample in a study of blood T cell repertoires in COVID-19. The repertoire was sequenced with immunoSEQ multiplex PCR; TCRdb's copy has only in-frame clones and lacks some. The repertoire holds 85,000 to 100,000 clones, with less than 85% as singletons. Sequencing was performed on peripheral blood. Source of these receptors: a woman aged 80 or over with active or convalescent COVID-19. Each CDR3 is given with its conserved first and last residue. Each record gives: clone size, J gene, V gene, D gene, CDR3 DNA, CDR3 protein. The D gene is left open where the match is weak. Size is omitted from some rows. Given values are once, few, many or a class for expanded clones.

>-|TRBJ1-5|TRBV9|-
TGTGCCAGCAGCGTAGAGGGGTATCAGCCCCAGCATTTT
CASSVEGYQPQHF
>-|TRBJ2-1|TRBV2|TRBD2
TGTGCCAGTAGCGGGAGAGGTGATGAGCAGTTCTTC
CASSGRGDEQFF
>-|TRBJ2-1|TRBV7-2|TRBD1
TGTGCCAGCAGCGCAGGACAGGGATACAATGAGCAGTTCTTC
CASSAGQGYNEQFF
>-|TRBJ2-3|TRBV27|-
TGTGCCAGCAGTTTTAGCGGTTCGACAGATACGCAGTATTTT
CASSFSGSTDTQYF
>-|TRBJ2-5|TRBV7-6|TRBD2
TGTGCCAGCAGCTTAGCGGGGTGGGGACTAGCGGGATTACAAGAGACCCAGTACTTC
CASSLAGWGLAGLQETQYF
>-|TRBJ2-3|TRBV11-2|-
TGTGCCAGCAGCCCGACCGGGTCGAACACAGATACGCAGTATTTT
CASSPTGSNTDTQYF
>-|TRBJ1-1|TRBV25-1|-
TGTGCCAGCAGCCGCGGCGGGATGTCGGCTGAAGCTTTCTTT
CASSRGGMSAEAFF
>-|TRBJ2-1|TRBV19|-
TGTGCCAGTAGTATTGGAGGGACCAGCTCCTACAATGAGCAGTTCTTC
CASSIGGTSSYNEQFF
>-|TRBJ1-4|TRBV9|-
TGTGCCAGCAGCCCTTCAGGGTCCGAAAAACTGTTTTTT
CASSPSGSEKLFF
>-|TRBJ2-5|TRBV18|-
TGTGCCAGCTCACCAACAGGGATCGGAGAGACCCAGTACTTC
CASSPTGIGETQYF
>few|TRBJ2-1|TRBV5-1|TRBD2
TGTGCCAGCAGCTCAGGACTAGCGGTCCGTCTCTACAATGAGCAGTTCTTC
CASSSGLAVRLYNEQFF
>once|TRBJ1-4|TRBV5-8|TRBD1
TGTGCCAGCAGCTATTACTCCGGGACAGCCAGCGAGGGAGATGAAAAACTGTTTTTT
CASSYYSGTASEGDEKLFF
>-|TRBJ1-2|TRBV5-5|TRBD1
TGTGCCAGCAGCGGAATCGGGACAGCCCTACCTCAGAGTGGCTACACCTTC
CASSGIGTALPQSGYTF
>-|TRBJ2-5|TRBV2|TRBD2
TGTGCCAGCAGGGAGTCTAGCGGGAGCACCCAGTACTTC
CASRESSGSTQYF
>once|TRBJ2-1|TRBV6-1|TRBD2
TGTGCCAGCAGTGAGGCTAGCGGGATAGATGAGCAGTTCTTC
CASSEASGIDEQFF
>-|TRBJ1-2|TRBV7-9|TRBD1
TGTGCCAGCAGCCCAGCGGGACAGGGCTATGGCTACACCTTC
CASSPAGQGYGYTF
>-|TRBJ1-1|TRBV5-1|-
TGTGCCAGCAGCTTTACATCCCTGAGGAGCACTGAAGCTTTCTTT
CASSFTSLRSTEAFF
>once|TRBJ2-7|TRBV27|-
TGTGCCAGCAGGGAGAACAACGAGCAGTACTTC
CASRENNEQYF
>-|TRBJ2-5|TRBV10-2|-
TGCGCCAGCAGTGCTGTGCAAGAGACCCAGTACTTC
CASSAVQETQYF
>-|TRBJ1-2|TRBV2|TRBD1
TGTGCCAGCAGGGACAGGGGGGCCTATGGCTACACCTTC
CASRDRGAYGYTF
>-|TRBJ2-3|TRBV15|-
TGTGCCACCAGCAGTCCCTCCAGGGGTAGCACAGATACGCAGTATTTT
CATSSPSRGSTDTQYF
>-|TRBJ2-7|TRBV3-1/TRBV3-2|TRBD2
TGTGCCAGCAGCCAAGCGTTGCCCAATAGCGGGAGTTTTTCCTACGAGCAGTACTTC
CASSQALPNSGSFSYEQYF
>-|TRBJ1-5|TRBV7-9|-
TGTGCCAGCAGCCCCGACGGTACGGGGTCGGGGCCCCAGCATTTT
CASSPDGTGSGPQHF
>-|TRBJ1-3|TRBV4-2|TRBD1
TGTGCCAGCAGCCGCTTTGAGGGACAGGTCACGGGAAACACCATATATTTT
CASSRFEGQVTGNTIYF
>-|TRBJ2-1|TRBV18|TRBD1
TGTGCCAGCTCACCACGTTCGGGACAGGGGCACAATGAGCAGTTCTTC
CASSPRSGQGHNEQFF